One T cell receptor (beta chain) is described in this entry. Its antigen is not yet known. No qualities accompany the bases; no much larger clone lies one base away. This entry is derived from a study of control samples from healthy donors and cancer patients (dated by TCRdb to about 2020). Library method: the immunoSEQ multiplex PCR assay. The table comes from immuneACCESS by way of TCRdb, which keeps in-frame sequences with V and J called. Part of the clones is missing from these tables; in studies checked, under half for an unresolved V gene and the rest for unknown reasons. The sample table holds some 100,000 clones, of which approximately 86% were seen once. Together, the top ten hold 1.3% of the sample. The junction shows trimming of 2 bases on V and 0 bases on J, plus 7 bases between the germline ends. Taken from cysteine to phenylalanine, the CDR3 has 15 residues. Just the 45-base CDR3 DNA is kept, in frame starting at base 1. CDR1 and CDR2 are drawn from the germline V gene: SGHVS, FQNEAQ.

The chain joins TRBV7-8 to TRBJ1-4, with the D gene too uncertain to name. The clonotype comes from a woman aged 45-65 years in good health. Sequences were obtained from blood. The CDR3: CASSLRPTTNEKLFF. In nucleotide form, the sequence is TGTGCCAGCAGCTTAAGACCAACAACTAATGAAAAACTGTTTTTT.